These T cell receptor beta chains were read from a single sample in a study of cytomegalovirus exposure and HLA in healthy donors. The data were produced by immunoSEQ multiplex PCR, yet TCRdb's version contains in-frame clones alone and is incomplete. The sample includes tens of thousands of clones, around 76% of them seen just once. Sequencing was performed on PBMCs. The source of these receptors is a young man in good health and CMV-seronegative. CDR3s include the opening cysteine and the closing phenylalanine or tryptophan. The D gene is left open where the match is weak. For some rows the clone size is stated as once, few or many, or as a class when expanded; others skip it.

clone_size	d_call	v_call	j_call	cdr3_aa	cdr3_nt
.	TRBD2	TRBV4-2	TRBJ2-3	CASSRGLDSTDTQYF	TGTGCCAGCAGCCGAGGACTAGATAGCACAGATACGCAGTATTTT
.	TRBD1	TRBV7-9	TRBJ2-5	CASSVGTARALETQYF	TGTGCCAGCAGCGTCGGGACAGCCCGGGCGTTGGAGACCCAGTACTTC
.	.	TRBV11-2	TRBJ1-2	CASSPDAVRGNGYTF	TGTGCCAGCAGCCCGGACGCCGTAAGGGGGAATGGCTACACCTTC
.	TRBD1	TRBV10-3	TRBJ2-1	CAISGQGHNEQFF	TGTGCCATCAGTGGACAGGGGCACAATGAGCAGTTCTTC
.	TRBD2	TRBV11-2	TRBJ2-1	CASSLFNGLAYNEQFF	TGTGCCAGCAGCTTGTTTAACGGACTAGCTTACAATGAGCAGTTCTTC
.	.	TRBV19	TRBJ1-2	CASRTNSYGLHGYTF	TGTGCCAGCCGCACAAACTCTTACGGACTTCATGGCTACACCTTC
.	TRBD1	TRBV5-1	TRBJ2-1	CASSLGLTGGAEQFF	TGCGCCAGCAGCTTAGGACTGACAGGGGGCGCTGAGCAGTTCTTC
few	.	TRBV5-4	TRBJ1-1	CASSRGQMNTEAFF	TGTGCCAGCAGCCGCGGACAGATGAACACTGAAGCTTTCTTT
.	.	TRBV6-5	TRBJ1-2	CASSYSGGVYGYTF	TGTGCCAGCAGTTACTCAGGAGGGGTCTATGGCTACACCTTC
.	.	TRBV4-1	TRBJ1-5	CASSQEGRGNQPQHF	TGCGCCAGCAGCCAAGAGGGCAGGGGAAATCAGCCCCAGCATTTT
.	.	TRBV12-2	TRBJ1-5	CASRLEVPNKGDSNQPQHF	TGTGCAAGTCGCTTAGAGGTACCAAACAAAGGGGATAGCAATCAGCCCCAGCATTTT
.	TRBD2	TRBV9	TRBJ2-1	CASSVGGTNNEQFF	TGTGCCAGCAGCGTAGGAGGGACTAACAATGAGCAGTTCTTC
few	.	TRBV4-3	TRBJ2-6	CASSQASGAGANVLTF	TGCGCCAGCAGCCAAGCTTCGGGGGCTGGGGCCAACGTCCTGACTTTC
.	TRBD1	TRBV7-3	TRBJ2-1	CASSPSNYPGQTFYNEQFF	TGTGCCAGCAGCCCATCAAACTATCCGGGACAGACCTTCTACAATGAGCAGTTCTTC
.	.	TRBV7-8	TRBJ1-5	CASSLAERYQPQHF	TGTGCCAGCAGCTTAGCGGAGAGGTATCAGCCCCAGCATTTT
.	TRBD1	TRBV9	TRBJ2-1	CASSARDRSYNEQFF	TGTGCCAGCAGCGCGAGGGACAGGTCCTACAATGAGCAGTTCTTC
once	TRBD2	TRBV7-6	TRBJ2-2	CASSPTRPGLVHTGELFF	TGTGCCAGCAGCCCCACCCGCCCGGGACTAGTCCACACCGGGGAGCTGTTTTTT
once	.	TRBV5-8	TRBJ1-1	CASSLPQGGIEAFF	TGTGCCAGCAGCTTGCCGCAGGGAGGGATTGAAGCTTTCTTT
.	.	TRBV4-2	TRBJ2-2	CASSQDRAGNTGELFF	TGTGCCAGCAGCCAAGATAGAGCAGGCAACACCGGGGAGCTGTTTTTT
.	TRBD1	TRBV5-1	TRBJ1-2	CASSLEGQRYGYTF	TGCGCCAGCAGCTTGGAGGGACAGCGCTATGGCTACACCTTC
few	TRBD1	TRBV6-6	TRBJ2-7	CASGDDRGLGVEQYF	TGTGCCAGCGGGGATGACAGGGGTCTTGGTGTTGAGCAGTACTTC
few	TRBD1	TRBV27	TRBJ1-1	CASSLRQGWRNTEAFF	TGTGCCAGCAGTCTACGACAGGGATGGAGGAACACTGAAGCTTTCTTT
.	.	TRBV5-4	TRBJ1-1	CASSSETTGNTEAFF	TGTGCCAGCAGCTCAGAAACCACAGGGAACACTGAAGCTTTCTTT
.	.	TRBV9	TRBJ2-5	CASSRDDKETQYF	TGTGCCAGCAGCAGAGATGATAAAGAGACCCAGTACTTC
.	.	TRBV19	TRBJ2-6	CASKVDSGANVLTF	TGTGCCTCTAAAGTTGACTCTGGGGCCAACGTCCTGACTTTC
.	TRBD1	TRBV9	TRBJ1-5	CASSVGGQTNQPQHF	TGTGCCAGCAGCGTTGGGGGACAGACAAATCAGCCCCAGCATTTT
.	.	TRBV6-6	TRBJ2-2	CASSYQGPHRGELFF	TGTGCCAGCAGTTACCAGGGTCCCCATCGCGGGGAGCTGTTTTTT
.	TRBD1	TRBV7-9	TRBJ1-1	CASSNRDSTFF	TGTGCCAGCAGCAACCGGGACAGCACTTTCTTT
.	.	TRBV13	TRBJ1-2	CASSGRAGDGYTF	TGTGCCAGCAGCGGCCGTGCAGGGGATGGCTACACCTTC
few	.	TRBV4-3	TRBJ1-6	CASSQTGVGSPLHF	TGCGCCAGCAGCCAAACAGGTGTGGGGTCACCCCTCCACTTT
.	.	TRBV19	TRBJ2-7	CASKVGPGTYEQYF	TGTGCCAGTAAGGTTGGTCCGGGAACCTACGAGCAGTACTTC
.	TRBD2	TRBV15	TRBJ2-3	CATSRGSGRGPDTQYF	TGTGCCACCAGCAGAGGGAGCGGGAGGGGACCAGATACGCAGTATTTT
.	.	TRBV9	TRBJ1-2	CASSVGVLSPYGYTF	TGTGCCAGCAGCGTAGGAGTTCTCTCCCCCTATGGCTACACCTTC
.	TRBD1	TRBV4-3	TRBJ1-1	CASSDNHRGRSAFF	TGCGCCAGCAGCGATAACCACAGGGGGCGGTCAGCTTTCTTT
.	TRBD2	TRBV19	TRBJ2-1	CASSSSGRANEQFF	TGTGCCAGTAGTTCGAGTGGGAGGGCCAATGAGCAGTTCTTC
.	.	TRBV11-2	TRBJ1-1	CASSLDYTAEAFF	TGTGCCAGCAGCTTAGATTATACAGCAGAAGCTTTCTTT
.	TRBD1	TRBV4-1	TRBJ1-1	CASSPQGQGYTEAFF	TGCGCCAGCAGCCCTCAGGGACAGGGATATACTGAAGCTTTCTTT
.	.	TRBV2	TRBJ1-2	CASSDRVATF	TGTGCCAGCAGTGACCGGGTGGCCACCTTC
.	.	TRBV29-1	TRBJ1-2	CSVDRGANYGYTF	TGCAGCGTTGATCGGGGGGCTAACTATGGCTACACCTTC
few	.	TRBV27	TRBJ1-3	CASSLSVGNTIYF	TGTGCCAGCAGTTTATCCGTGGGAAACACCATATATTTT
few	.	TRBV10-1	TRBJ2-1	CASSEQVYNEQFF	TGCGCCAGCAGTGAACAGGTTTACAATGAGCAGTTCTTC
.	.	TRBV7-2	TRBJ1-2	CASSLVVGNYGYTF	TGTGCCAGCAGCTTAGTCGTCGGTAACTATGGCTACACCTTC
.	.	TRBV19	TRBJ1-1	CASSMTAKANTEAFF	TGTGCCAGTAGTATGACTGCAAAAGCGAACACTGAAGCTTTCTTT
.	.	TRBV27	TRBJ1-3	CASSLTGAGNTIYF	TGTGCCAGCAGTTTAACGGGGGCTGGAAACACCATATATTTT
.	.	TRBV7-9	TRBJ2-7	CASTTSFHEQYF	TGTGCCAGCACTACCTCCTTCCACGAGCAGTACTTC
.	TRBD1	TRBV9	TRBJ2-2	CASSPDRGRTGELFF	TGTGCCAGCAGCCCGGACAGGGGGCGGACCGGGGAGCTGTTTTTT
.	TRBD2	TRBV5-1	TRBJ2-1	CASSRLTSGTYNEQFF	TGCGCCAGCAGCCGCCTGACTAGCGGGACCTACAATGAGCAGTTCTTC
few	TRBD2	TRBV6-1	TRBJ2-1	CASSVAGGGNEQFF	TGTGCCAGCAGTGTTGCGGGAGGGGGCAATGAGCAGTTCTTC
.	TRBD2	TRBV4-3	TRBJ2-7	CASSHDTGGAYEQYF	TGCGCCAGCAGCCACGACACCGGGGGGGCCTACGAGCAGTACTTC
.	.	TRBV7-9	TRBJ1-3	CASSPSSGNTIYF	TGTGCCAGCAGCCCCAGCTCTGGAAACACCATATATTTT
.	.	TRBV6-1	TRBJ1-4	CASRFRVRGEEKLFF	TGTGCCAGCAGGTTTAGGGTCAGGGGAGAAGAAAAACTGTTTTTT
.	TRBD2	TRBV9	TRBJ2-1	CASSPRMGGGVNEQFF	TGTGCCAGCAGCCCTAGAATGGGCGGGGGGGTAAATGAGCAGTTCTTC
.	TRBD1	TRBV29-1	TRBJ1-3	CSVGGQGDLRSGNTIYF	TGCAGCGTTGGGGGACAGGGCGACCTGCGGTCTGGAAACACCATATATTTT